The text below deals with one T cell receptor (beta chain). This entry is derived from a study of PD-L1 blockade in urothelial cancer. Study as a whole: It was at 3 weeks (second dose) and 6 weeks after treatment start that blood was analyzed.

Time point defined: pretreatment peripheral blood. V lost 3 bases, J lost 2 bases, and 17 bases lay in between. Germline CDR1 and CDR2: MDHEN and SYDVKM. This CDR3 has 17 residues. The table came from immunoSEQ multiplex PCR; TCRdb's copy has only in-frame clones and leaves some out. The data hold some 71,000 clones, with around 86% observed a single time. The sequencing here drew on PBMCs, taken around atezolizumab (anti-PD-L1) treatment. The V call is TRBV28, the J call TRBJ2-4; the D is unclear. The TCR originated in a man aged 55-75 years with urothelial cancer. CDR3 nucleotide sequence: TGTGCCAGCAGTTTTTTGGTCAGGCCGTCGCCCAAAAACATTCAGTACTTC. Translation gives CASSFLVRPSPKNIQYF.